This T cell receptor beta chain was captured by sequencing in a study of tumor and adjacent non-tumor tissue in lung cancer (dated by TCRdb to the late 2010s). Study-level background: The cohort included roughly 11 adenocarcinoma, a couple of squamous cell carcinoma and 1 small cell lung cancer patients. Among the roughly 15 patients, ages ranged from about 31 to 85 years, roughly 10 were men and 5 were women, and disease was TNM stage I to III. In total, sequencing yielded over 95 million productive TCRbeta reads, which works out to an average of around 3.9 million reads per sample. Bulk TCRbeta repertoires were compared between lung tumor tissue and matched distant non-tumor lung tissue obtained from 15 lung cancer patients. For each patient, one tumor sample and one normal lung sample were taken, giving around 31 paired specimens that underwent TCRbeta CDR3 sequencing.

CDR1 and CDR2 (SGHAT, FQNNGV) derive from the germline V gene. V loses 11 bases, J loses 7 bases, and the germline ends lie 26 bases apart. Measured from the cysteine to the phenylalanine, the CDR3 is 15 residues long. The only DNA kept is the CDR3, 45 bases in frame from the first base. Overall results and qualifications from the work: The top 100 clones accounted for a significantly larger cumulative portion of the repertoire in normal lung than in tumor tissue. Because peripheral blood was not sequenced, blood TCRbeta repertoires in the lung cancer patients of the study were not examined. With only about 16 patients in the cohort, the authors noted that larger samples and more detailed clinical data are needed. Tumor tissue showed significantly higher TCR diversity (inverse Simpson) than normal lung tissue, at 431.37 vs 166.20 (P = 0.0075, Mann-Whitney U test). The sequencing platform is not named in the methods, and unique molecular identifiers are not mentioned. TCR diversity was significantly higher in younger patients, and higher tumor TCR diversity was associated with shorter overall and disease-free survival.

RNA was isolated from bulk unsorted tissue, and RNA quality was assessed with a NanoDrop ND-1000 and an Agilent 2100. Distant non-tumor tissue taken more than 3 cm from the tumor edge was used as the normal lung sample. The donors were newly diagnosed lung cancer patients admitted for thoracic surgery in China from August to November 2014 who had not received prior chemotherapy. The study excluded patients who had received radiotherapy or chemotherapy before or who had another cancer at the same time. Pieces of surgical tissue measuring roughly 1-2.2 cm3 were kept in RNAlater solution and held at -80 degrees C until needed. Points on this clonotype: The clone's antigen remains unknown. Per-base qualities were not stored, and no clone one base away is much larger.

Library prep was done by multiplex PCR. This sample was sequenced with an Illumina HiSeq 2500. TCRbeta libraries were constructed through three rounds of nested PCR with primers (Table S4) according to protocols adapted from ARM-PCR. Before sequencing, PCR products in the 200-500 bp range were cut out of the gel and cleaned up using the QIAquick gel extraction kit. In the source study's methods: Reads were cleaned using Trimmomatic, were merged into complete CDR3 sequences using FLASH, and were assigned to V(D)J germline segments using MiTCR. VDJtools was used to compute clonal diversity as the inverse Simpson's index. Productive reads were defined as in-frame sequences without a premature stop codon. Using fastp trimming at Q25 and MiXCR clonotype assembly, TCRdb reanalyzed the public sequencing data and kept in-frame beta chains. Under each unique CDR3 protein, matching rows form one entry showing the most common genes and DNA. TCRdb's processing, not the authors' own work, is the source of the V and J calls. Counted in this sample were 85,000 to 130,000 distinct CDR3 sequences; approximately 65% of them appeared once. The ten largest clones take up roughly 19% of the sample.

The chain was built from TRBV11-2 and TRBJ2-5, and perhaps TRBD2 as D gene, on 6 matching bases. Sequencing used distant non-tumor lung tissue. This TCR derives from a man aged 25 to 40 with non-small cell lung cancer. The sequence in DNA is TGTGCCTGCTCCCTTTCTATGGGGGGACCAGGGACCCAGTACTTC. This sequence encodes CACSLSMGGPGTQYF.